These T cell receptor beta chains were read from a single sample in a study of a mutant IDH1 vaccine in newly diagnosed glioma. Sequenced by immunoSEQ multiplex PCR; TCRdb stores in-frame clones only, minus some. The data show some 50,000 clones, about 61% seen once. Their target antigens are unknown. Sample: peripheral blood mononuclear cells (PBMCs), taken from a glioma patient whose treatment included an IDH1 peptide vaccine. The receptors shown here come from a man aged 35-49 years with glioma. Some clones in this sample may be carry-over from other donors' samples. Both conserved end residues are part of each CDR3. The D gene is left open where the match is weak. Only part of the rows carry a size: once, few, many, or a class if the clone is expanded.

cdr3_length: 13; clone_size: -; d_call: -; v_call: TRBV14; j_call: TRBJ1-3; cdr3_aa: CASSKTSGNTIYF; cdr3_nt: TGTGCCAGCAGCAAAACCTCTGGAAACACCATATATTTT
cdr3_length: 17; clone_size: -; d_call: -; v_call: TRBV9; j_call: TRBJ1-5; cdr3_aa: CASSGDEYPRSNQPQHF; cdr3_nt: TGTGCCAGCAGCGGTGACGAGTATCCGAGGAGCAATCAGCCCCAGCATTTT
cdr3_length: 16; clone_size: many; d_call: -; v_call: TRBV6-5; j_call: TRBJ1-1; cdr3_aa: CASSYSYGIMNTEAFF; cdr3_nt: TGTGCCAGCAGTTACTCGTATGGGATCATGAACACTGAAGCTTTCTTT
cdr3_length: 13; clone_size: -; d_call: -; v_call: TRBV6-5; j_call: TRBJ1-4; cdr3_aa: CASRKRGSEKLFF; cdr3_nt: TGTGCCAGCAGAAAACGTGGTAGTGAAAAACTGTTTTTT
cdr3_length: 15; clone_size: -; d_call: -; v_call: TRBV5-4; j_call: TRBJ2-3; cdr3_aa: CASSLSGAGADTQYF; cdr3_nt: TGTGCCAGCAGCTTGTCAGGGGCCGGCGCAGATACGCAGTATTTT
cdr3_length: 13; clone_size: few; d_call: -; v_call: TRBV30; j_call: TRBJ1-1; cdr3_aa: CAWSVRGGTEAFF; cdr3_nt: TGTGCCTGGAGTGTACGAGGGGGGACTGAAGCTTTCTTT
cdr3_length: 15; clone_size: -; d_call: TRBD2; v_call: TRBV2; j_call: TRBJ2-1; cdr3_aa: CASTPAGLDVNEQFF; cdr3_nt: TGTGCCAGCACCCCAGCGGGGCTCGATGTCAATGAGCAGTTCTTC
cdr3_length: 13; clone_size: -; d_call: -; v_call: TRBV7-2; j_call: TRBJ2-7; cdr3_aa: CASSLSATGEQYF; cdr3_nt: TGTGCCAGCAGCTTATCTGCGACGGGGGAGCAGTACTTC
cdr3_length: 12; clone_size: few; d_call: TRBD1; v_call: TRBV30; j_call: TRBJ1-6; cdr3_aa: CAWSSPGTVLHF; cdr3_nt: TGTGCCTGGAGTTCCCCAGGGACAGTCCTCCACTTT
cdr3_length: 16; clone_size: -; d_call: -; v_call: TRBV5-4; j_call: TRBJ2-3; cdr3_aa: CASSLVGPSSTDTQYF; cdr3_nt: TGTGCCAGCAGCTTGGTTGGACCTTCCAGCACAGATACGCAGTATTTT
cdr3_length: 13; clone_size: few; d_call: -; v_call: TRBV30; j_call: TRBJ1-1; cdr3_aa: CAWNRAGNTEAFF; cdr3_nt: TGTGCCTGGAACAGGGCCGGGAACACTGAAGCTTTCTTT
cdr3_length: 12; clone_size: -; d_call: -; v_call: TRBV2; j_call: TRBJ1-2; cdr3_aa: CASSGGLPGYTF; cdr3_nt: TGTGCCAGCAGTGGTGGACTTCCGGGCTACACCTTC
cdr3_length: 17; clone_size: -; d_call: -; v_call: TRBV5-4; j_call: TRBJ1-1; cdr3_aa: CASSPRLGGGQNTEAFF; cdr3_nt: TGTGCCAGCAGCCCCCGTCTCGGAGGAGGGCAGAACACTGAAGCTTTCTTT
cdr3_length: 16; clone_size: -; d_call: TRBD1; v_call: TRBV4-1; j_call: TRBJ2-7; cdr3_aa: CASSQEDRTGASEQYF; cdr3_nt: TGCGCCAGCAGCCAAGAAGACCGGACAGGGGCAAGCGAGCAGTACTTC
cdr3_length: 16; clone_size: -; d_call: -; v_call: TRBV5-1; j_call: TRBJ2-1; cdr3_aa: CASSLHRDSKSNEQFF; cdr3_nt: TGCGCCAGCAGCTTGCACCGGGACTCCAAATCGAATGAGCAGTTCTTC
cdr3_length: 15; clone_size: -; d_call: -; v_call: TRBV2; j_call: TRBJ2-6; cdr3_aa: CASWGRRSGANVLTF; cdr3_nt: TGTGCCAGCTGGGGACGAAGGTCTGGGGCCAACGTCCTGACTTTC
cdr3_length: 13; clone_size: few; d_call: TRBD1; v_call: TRBV9; j_call: TRBJ1-2; cdr3_aa: CASSGQGRSGYTF; cdr3_nt: TGTGCCAGCAGCGGACAGGGTCGGAGTGGCTACACCTTC
cdr3_length: 18; clone_size: -; d_call: -; v_call: TRBV30; j_call: TRBJ2-5; cdr3_aa: CAWSPYGGDGISGETQYF; cdr3_nt: TGTGCCTGGAGTCCGTACGGGGGAGATGGGATTAGTGGAGAGACCCAGTACTTC
cdr3_length: 15; clone_size: few; d_call: TRBD1; v_call: TRBV5-4; j_call: TRBJ2-7; cdr3_aa: CASSRTGTLVYEQYF; cdr3_nt: TGTGCCAGCAGCCGGACAGGGACGCTTGTCTACGAGCAGTACTTC
cdr3_length: 12; clone_size: few; d_call: -; v_call: TRBV27; j_call: TRBJ1-2; cdr3_aa: CASSPRGNGYTF; cdr3_nt: TGTGCCAGCAGTCCAAGGGGAAACGGCTACACCTTC
cdr3_length: 13; clone_size: few; d_call: -; v_call: TRBV6-6; j_call: TRBJ2-3; cdr3_aa: CASTPDGADTQYF; cdr3_nt: TGTGCCAGCACTCCAGATGGTGCAGATACGCAGTATTTT
cdr3_length: 13; clone_size: -; d_call: -; v_call: TRBV7-7; j_call: TRBJ1-1; cdr3_aa: CASSLTDNTEAFF; cdr3_nt: TGTGCTAGCAGCTTAACAGATAACACTGAAGCTTTCTTT
cdr3_length: 12; clone_size: once; d_call: -; v_call: TRBV2; j_call: TRBJ1-1; cdr3_aa: CASSEWGSEAFF; cdr3_nt: TGTGCCAGCAGTGAATGGGGATCTGAAGCTTTCTTT
cdr3_length: 15; clone_size: -; d_call: -; v_call: TRBV7-2; j_call: TRBJ2-5; cdr3_aa: CASSWPGVHQETQYF; cdr3_nt: TGTGCCAGCAGCTGGCCGGGGGTCCACCAAGAGACCCAGTACTTC
cdr3_length: 14; clone_size: -; d_call: -; v_call: TRBV19; j_call: TRBJ1-2; cdr3_aa: CASSIYGGAYGYTF; cdr3_nt: TGTGCCAGTAGTATTTACGGGGGAGCCTATGGCTACACCTTC
cdr3_length: 13; clone_size: -; d_call: TRBD1; v_call: TRBV30; j_call: TRBJ1-2; cdr3_aa: CAWSVRSQGARTF; cdr3_nt: TGTGCCTGGAGTGTACGGTCCCAGGGGGCGCGCACCTTC
cdr3_length: 16; clone_size: -; d_call: -; v_call: TRBV30; j_call: TRBJ1-6; cdr3_aa: CAWSVMWGGYNSPLHF; cdr3_nt: TGTGCCTGGAGTGTAATGTGGGGCGGGTATAATTCACCCCTCCACTTT